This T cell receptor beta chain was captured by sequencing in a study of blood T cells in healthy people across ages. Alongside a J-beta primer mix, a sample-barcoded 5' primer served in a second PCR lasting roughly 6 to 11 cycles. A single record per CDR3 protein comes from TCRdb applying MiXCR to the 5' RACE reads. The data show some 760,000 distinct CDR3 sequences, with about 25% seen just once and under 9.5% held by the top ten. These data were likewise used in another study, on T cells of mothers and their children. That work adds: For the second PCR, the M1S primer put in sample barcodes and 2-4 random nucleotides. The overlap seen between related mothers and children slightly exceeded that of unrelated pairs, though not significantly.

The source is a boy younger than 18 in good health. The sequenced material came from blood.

CDR3 loop: CASSQRPVLAGDGETQYF. The CDR3 bases are TGTGCCAGCAGCCAACGCCCAGTGCTAGCGGGAGACGGTGAGACCCAGTACTTC. V usage is TRBV4-2 and J usage is TRBJ2-5; TRBD2 aligns across 10 bases. The CDR3 covers 18 residues. Germline values: CDR1 LGHNA, CDR2 YNFKEQ. V shed 2 bases, J shed 5 bases, and the junction held 14 bases outside the gene matches.